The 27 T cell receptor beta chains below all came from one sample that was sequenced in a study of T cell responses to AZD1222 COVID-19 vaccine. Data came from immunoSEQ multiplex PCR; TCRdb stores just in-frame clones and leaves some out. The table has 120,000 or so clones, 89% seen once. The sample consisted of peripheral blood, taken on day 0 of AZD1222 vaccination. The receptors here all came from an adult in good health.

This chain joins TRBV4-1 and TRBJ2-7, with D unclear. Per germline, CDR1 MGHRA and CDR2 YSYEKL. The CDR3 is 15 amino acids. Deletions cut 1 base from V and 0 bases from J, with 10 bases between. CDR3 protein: CASSQAERSSYEQYF. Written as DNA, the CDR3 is TGCGCCAGCAGCCAAGCGGAACGGAGCTCCTACGAGCAGTACTTC.

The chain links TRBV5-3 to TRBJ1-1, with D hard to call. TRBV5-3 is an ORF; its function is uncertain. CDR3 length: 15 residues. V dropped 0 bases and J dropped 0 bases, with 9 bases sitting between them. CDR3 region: CARSLGRSMNTEAFF. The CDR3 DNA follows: TGTGCCAGAAGCTTGGGGAGATCCATGAACACTGAAGCTTTCTTT.

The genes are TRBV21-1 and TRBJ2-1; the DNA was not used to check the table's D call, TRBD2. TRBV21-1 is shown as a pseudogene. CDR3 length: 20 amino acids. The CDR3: CASSKGGASGNTLNYNEQFF. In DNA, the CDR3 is TGTGCCAGCAGCAAAGGAGGGGCTAGCGGGAACACGCTAAATTACAATGAGCAGTTCTTC.

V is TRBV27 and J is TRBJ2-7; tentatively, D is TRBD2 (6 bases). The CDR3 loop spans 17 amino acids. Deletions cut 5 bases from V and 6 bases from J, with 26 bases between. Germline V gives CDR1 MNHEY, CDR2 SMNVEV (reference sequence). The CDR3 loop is CASSRVRSAGTVGEQYF. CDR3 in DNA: TGTGCCAGCAGTCGCGTTCGGTCGGCGGGAACAGTGGGCGAGCAGTACTTC.

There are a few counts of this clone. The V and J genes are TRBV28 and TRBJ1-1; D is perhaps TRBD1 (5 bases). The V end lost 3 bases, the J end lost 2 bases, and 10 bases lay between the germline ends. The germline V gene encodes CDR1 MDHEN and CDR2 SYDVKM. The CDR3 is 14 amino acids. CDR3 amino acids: CASSLSRVNTEAFF. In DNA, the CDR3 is TGTGCCAGCAGTTTGAGCAGGGTTAACACTGAAGCTTTCTTT.

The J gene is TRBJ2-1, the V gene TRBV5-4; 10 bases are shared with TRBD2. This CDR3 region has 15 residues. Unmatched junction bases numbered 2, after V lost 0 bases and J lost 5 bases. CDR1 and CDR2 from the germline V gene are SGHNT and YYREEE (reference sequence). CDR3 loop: CASSLDLAGDNEQFF. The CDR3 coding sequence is TGTGCCAGCAGCTTGGACCTAGCGGGAGACAATGAGCAGTTCTTC.

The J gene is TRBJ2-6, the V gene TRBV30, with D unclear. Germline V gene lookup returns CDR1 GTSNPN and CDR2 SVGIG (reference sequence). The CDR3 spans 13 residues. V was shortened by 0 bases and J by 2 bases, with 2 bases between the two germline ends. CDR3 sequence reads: CAWSVAGANVLTF. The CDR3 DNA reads TGTGCCTGGAGTGTTGCTGGGGCCAACGTCCTGACTTTC. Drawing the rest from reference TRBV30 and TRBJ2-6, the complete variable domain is SQTIHQWPATLVQPVGSPLSLECTVEGTSNPNLYWYRQAAGRGLQLLFYSVGIGQISSEVPQNLSASRPQDRQFILSSKKLLLSDSGFYLCAWSVAGANVLTFGAGSRLTVL.

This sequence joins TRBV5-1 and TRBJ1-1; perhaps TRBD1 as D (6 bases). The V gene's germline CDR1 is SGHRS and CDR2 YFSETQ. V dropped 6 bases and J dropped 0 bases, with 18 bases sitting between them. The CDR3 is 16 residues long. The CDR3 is CASISAGVGMNTEAFF. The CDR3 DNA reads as TGCGCCAGCATATCCGCAGGGGTAGGCATGAACACTGAAGCTTTCTTT.

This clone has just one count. Here the CDR3 reads CASSLPLNTGELFF. DNA of the CDR3: TGTGCCAGCAGCCTCCCACTAAACACCGGGGAGCTGTTTTTT. The chain carries TRBV5-4 and TRBJ2-2; no clear D. The length of the CDR3 is 14 residues. Germline loops: CDR1 SGHNT, CDR2 YYREEE (reference sequence). V lost 4 bases, J lost 2 bases, and 9 bases lay in between. Together with reference TRBV5-4 and TRBJ2-2, the CDR3 gives the full variable domain: ETGVTQSPTHLIKTRGQQVTLRCSSQSGHNTVSWYQQALGQGPQFIFQYYREEENGRGNFPPRFSGLQFPNYSSELNVNALELDDSALYLCASSLPLNTGELFFGEGSRLTVL.

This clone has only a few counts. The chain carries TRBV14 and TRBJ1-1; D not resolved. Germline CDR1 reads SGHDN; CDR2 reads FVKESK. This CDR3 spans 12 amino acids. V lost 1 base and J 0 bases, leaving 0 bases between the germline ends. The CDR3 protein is CASSQVNTEAFF. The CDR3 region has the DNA TGTGCCAGCAGCCAAGTGAACACTGAAGCTTTCTTT.

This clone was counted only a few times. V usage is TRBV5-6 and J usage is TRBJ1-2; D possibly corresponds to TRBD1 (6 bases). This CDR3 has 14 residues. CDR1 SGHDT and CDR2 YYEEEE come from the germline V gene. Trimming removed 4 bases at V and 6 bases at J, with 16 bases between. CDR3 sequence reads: CASSPMDRFHGYTF. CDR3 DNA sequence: TGTGCCAGCAGCCCCATGGACAGATTTCATGGCTACACCTTC.

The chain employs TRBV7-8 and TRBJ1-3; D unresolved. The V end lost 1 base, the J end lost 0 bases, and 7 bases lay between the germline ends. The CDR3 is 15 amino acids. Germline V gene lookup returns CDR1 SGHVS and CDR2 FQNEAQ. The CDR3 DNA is TGTGCCAGCAGCTTAGGGTACAGCTCTGGAAACACCATATATTTT. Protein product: CASSLGYSSGNTIYF.

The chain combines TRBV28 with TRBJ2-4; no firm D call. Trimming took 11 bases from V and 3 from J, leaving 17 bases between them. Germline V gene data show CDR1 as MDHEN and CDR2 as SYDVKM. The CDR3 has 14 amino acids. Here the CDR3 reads CAGKSLRGKNIQYF. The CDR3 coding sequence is TGTGCCGGAAAGTCTCTACGAGGCAAAAACATTCAGTACTTC.

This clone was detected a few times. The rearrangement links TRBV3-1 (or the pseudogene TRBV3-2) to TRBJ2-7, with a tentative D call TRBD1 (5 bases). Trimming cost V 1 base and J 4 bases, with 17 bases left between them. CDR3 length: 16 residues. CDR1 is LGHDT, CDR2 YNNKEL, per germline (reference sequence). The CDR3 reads CASSQVASRGVYEQYF. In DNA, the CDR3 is TGTGCCAGCAGCCAAGTGGCGTCAAGGGGCGTTTACGAGCAGTACTTC.

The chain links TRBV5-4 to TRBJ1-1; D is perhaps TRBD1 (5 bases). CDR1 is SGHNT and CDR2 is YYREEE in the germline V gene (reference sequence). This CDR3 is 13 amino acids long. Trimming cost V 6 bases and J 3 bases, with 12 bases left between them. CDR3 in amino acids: CASKRGGDTEAFF. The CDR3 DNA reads TGTGCCAGCAAGCGGGGGGGGGACACTGAAGCTTTCTTT.

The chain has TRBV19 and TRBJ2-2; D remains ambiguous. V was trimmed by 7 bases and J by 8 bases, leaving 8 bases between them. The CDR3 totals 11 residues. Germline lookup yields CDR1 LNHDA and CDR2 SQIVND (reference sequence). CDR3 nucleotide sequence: TGTGCCAGTACCTTCATGGGGGAGCTGTTTTTT. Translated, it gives CASTFMGELFF.

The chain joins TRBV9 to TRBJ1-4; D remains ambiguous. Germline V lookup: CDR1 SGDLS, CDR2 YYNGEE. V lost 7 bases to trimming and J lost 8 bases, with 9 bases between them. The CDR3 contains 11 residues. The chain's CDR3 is CASGLGEKLFF. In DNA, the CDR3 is TGTGCCAGCGGCCTAGGGGAAAAACTGTTTTTT.

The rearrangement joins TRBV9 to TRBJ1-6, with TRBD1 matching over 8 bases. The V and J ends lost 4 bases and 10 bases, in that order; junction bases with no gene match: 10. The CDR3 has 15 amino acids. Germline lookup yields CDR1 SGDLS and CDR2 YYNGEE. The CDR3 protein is CASSPRGTGGSPLHF. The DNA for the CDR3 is TGTGCCAGCAGCCCTCGGGGGACAGGCGGGTCACCCCTCCACTTT.

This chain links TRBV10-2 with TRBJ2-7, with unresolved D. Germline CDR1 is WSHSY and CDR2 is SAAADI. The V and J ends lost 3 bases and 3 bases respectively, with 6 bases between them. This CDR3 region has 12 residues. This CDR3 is CASSDWVYEQYF. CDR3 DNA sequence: TGCGCCAGCAGTGATTGGGTCTACGAGCAGTACTTC.

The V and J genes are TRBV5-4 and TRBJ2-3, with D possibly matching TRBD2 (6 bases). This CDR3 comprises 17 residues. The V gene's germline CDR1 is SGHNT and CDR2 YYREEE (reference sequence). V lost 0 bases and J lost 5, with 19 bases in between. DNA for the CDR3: TGTGCCAGCAGCTTGGTGGGGCGGGGCCTTAGGGGAGATACGCAGTATTTT. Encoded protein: CASSLVGRGLRGDTQYF.

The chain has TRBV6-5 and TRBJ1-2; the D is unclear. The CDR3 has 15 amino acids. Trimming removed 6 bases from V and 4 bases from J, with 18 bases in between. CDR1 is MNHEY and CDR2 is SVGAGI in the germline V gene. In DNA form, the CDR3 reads TGTGCCAGCAGGTTGGGGTCGGGTGGAGGCTATGGCTACACCTTC. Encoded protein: CASRLGSGGGYGYTF.

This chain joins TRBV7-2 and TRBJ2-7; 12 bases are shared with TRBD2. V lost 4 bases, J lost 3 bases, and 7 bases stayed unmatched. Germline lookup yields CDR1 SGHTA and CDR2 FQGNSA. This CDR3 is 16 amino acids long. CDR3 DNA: TGTGCCAGCAGCTACCCTTGGACTAGCGGGATCTACGAGCAGTACTTC. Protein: CASSYPWTSGIYEQYF.

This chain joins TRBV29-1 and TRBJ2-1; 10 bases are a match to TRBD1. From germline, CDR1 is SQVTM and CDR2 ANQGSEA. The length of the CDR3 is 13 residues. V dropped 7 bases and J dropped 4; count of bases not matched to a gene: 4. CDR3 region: CSARTGGYNEQFF. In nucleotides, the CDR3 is TGCAGCGCACGGACAGGGGGGTACAATGAGCAGTTCTTC.

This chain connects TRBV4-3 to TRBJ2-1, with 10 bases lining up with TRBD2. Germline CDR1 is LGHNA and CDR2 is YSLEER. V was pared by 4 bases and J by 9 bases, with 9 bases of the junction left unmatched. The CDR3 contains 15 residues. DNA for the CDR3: TGCGCCAGCAGCCCCCGGGCTAGCGGGAGCGTTGAGCAGTTCTTC. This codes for CASSPRASGSVEQFF.

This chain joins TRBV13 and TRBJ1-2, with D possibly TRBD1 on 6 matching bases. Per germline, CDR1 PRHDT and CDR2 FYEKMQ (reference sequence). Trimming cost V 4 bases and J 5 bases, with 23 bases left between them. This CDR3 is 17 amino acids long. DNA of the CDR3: TGTGCCAGCAGCTCGAGGGGGACACCCTCTCCGGGGTATGGCTACACCTTC. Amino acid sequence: CASSSRGTPSPGYGYTF. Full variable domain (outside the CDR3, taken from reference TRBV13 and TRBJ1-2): AAGVIQSPRHLIKEKRETATLKCYPIPRHDTVYWYQQGPGQDPQFLISFYEKMQSDKGSIPDRFSAQQFSDYHSELNMSSLELGDSALYFCASSSRGTPSPGYGYTFGSGTRLTVV.

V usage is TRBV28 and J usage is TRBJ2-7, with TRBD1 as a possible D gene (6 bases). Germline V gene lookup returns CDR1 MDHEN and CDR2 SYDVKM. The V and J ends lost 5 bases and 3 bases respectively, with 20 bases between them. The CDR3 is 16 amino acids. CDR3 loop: CASSIPPGTPRYEQYF. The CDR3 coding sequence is TGTGCCAGCAGTATTCCCCCAGGGACACCTCGCTACGAGCAGTACTTC.

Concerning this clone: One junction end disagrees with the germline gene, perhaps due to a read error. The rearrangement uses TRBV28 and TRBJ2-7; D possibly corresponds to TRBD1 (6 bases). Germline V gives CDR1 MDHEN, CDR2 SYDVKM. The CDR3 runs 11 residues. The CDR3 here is CASRGAWAGAF. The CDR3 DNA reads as TGTGCCAGCAGGGGTGCTTGGGCAGGGGCCTTC.